This T cell receptor beta chain was retrieved from a study of cytomegalovirus exposure and HLA in healthy donors. Study as a whole: The platform used for the roughly 110 validation repertoires matched that of the approximately 640 first-cohort repertoires, a later analysis reported.

This CDR3 contains 15 residues. Germline V gene sequence: CDR1 MDHEN, CDR2 SYDVKM. The germline V and J ends were trimmed by 2 bases and 3 bases, with 13 bases remaining between them. Study conclusions and caveats: Reportedly, diagnosis of cytomegalovirus status by the classifier showed high specificity and sensitivity. A few CMV-associated chains were confirmed in vitro to be specific for CMV antigens. Generally TCR sequences proved uncommon, though certain public TCRs appeared in numerous donors.

In the case of this clone: Its antigen is still unknown.

Method: immunoSEQ multiplex PCR; TCRdb's copy keeps in-frame clones and lacks some. This table has roughly 75,000 clones, over 85% appearing once. The sequencing input was PBMCs. The chain has TRBV28 and TRBJ2-5, with a tentative D call TRBD2 (7 bases). The sequence was collected from a man aged 18 to 29 in good health and CMV-seropositive. The CDR3 nucleotides are TGTGCCAGCAGTTTAGGGGGGGCTGGTGAAGAGACCCAGTACTTC. Amino acid sequence: CASSLGGAGEETQYF.